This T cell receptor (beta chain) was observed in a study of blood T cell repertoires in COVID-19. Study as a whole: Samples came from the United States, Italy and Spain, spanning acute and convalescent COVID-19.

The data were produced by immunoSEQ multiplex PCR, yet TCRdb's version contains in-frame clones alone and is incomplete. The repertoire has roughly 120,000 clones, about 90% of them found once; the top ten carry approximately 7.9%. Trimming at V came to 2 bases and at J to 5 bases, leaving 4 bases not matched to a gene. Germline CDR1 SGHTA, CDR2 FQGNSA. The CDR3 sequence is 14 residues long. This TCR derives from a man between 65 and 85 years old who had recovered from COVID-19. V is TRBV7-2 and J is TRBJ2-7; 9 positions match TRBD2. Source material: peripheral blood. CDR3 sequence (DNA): TGTGCCAGCAGCTTAACTAGCGGGTACAACGAGCAGTACTTC. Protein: CASSLTSGYNEQYF. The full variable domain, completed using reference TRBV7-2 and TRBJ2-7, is GAGVSQSPSNKVTEKGKDVELRCDPISGHTALYWYRQSLGQGLEFLIYFQGNSAPDKSGLPSDRFSAERTGGSVSTLTIQRTQQEDSAVYLCASSLTSGYNEQYFGPGTRLTVT.